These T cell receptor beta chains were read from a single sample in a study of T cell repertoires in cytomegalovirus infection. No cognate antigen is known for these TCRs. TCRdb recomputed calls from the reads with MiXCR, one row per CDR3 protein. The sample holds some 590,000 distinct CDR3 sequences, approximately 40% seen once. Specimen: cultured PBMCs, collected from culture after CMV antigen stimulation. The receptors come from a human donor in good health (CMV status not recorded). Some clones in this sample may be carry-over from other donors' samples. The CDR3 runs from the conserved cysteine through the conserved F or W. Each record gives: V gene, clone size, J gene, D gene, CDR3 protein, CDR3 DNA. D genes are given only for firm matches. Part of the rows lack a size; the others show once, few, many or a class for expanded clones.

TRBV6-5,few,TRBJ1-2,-,CASQGAGVGYTF,TGTGCCTCCCAAGGGGCAGGGGTTGGCTACACCTTC
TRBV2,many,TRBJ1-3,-,CASSSTGTGNTIYF,TGTGCCAGCAGTTCTACAGGGACTGGAAACACCATATATTTT
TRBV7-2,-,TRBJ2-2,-,CASSRPDKVTGELFF,TGTGCCAGCAGCCGTCCGGACAAGGTTACCGGGGAGCTGTTTTTT
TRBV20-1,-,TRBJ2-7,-,CSVGQRDYEQYF,TGCAGTGTCGGACAGCGGGACTACGAGCAGTACTTC
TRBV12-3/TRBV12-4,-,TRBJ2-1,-,CASSLSGLPGGNEQFF,TGTGCCAGCAGTCTTAGCGGGTTGCCAGGGGGCAATGAGCAGTTCTTC
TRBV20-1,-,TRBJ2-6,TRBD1,CSPRRDSSGANVLTF,TGCAGTCCTAGAAGGGACAGCTCTGGGGCCAACGTCCTGACTTTC
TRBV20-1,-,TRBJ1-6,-,CSARDGAGDNSPLHF,TGCAGTGCTAGAGATGGGGCAGGGGATAATTCACCCCTCCACTTT
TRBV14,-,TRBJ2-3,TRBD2,CASSPRGGGASDTQYF,TGTGCCAGCAGCCCCCGAGGCGGGGGGGCCTCAGATACGCAGTATTTT
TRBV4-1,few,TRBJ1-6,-,CASSQDGGTLLRTLHF,TGCGCCAGCAGCCAAGATGGGGGGACACTGCTTAGGACCCTCCACTTT
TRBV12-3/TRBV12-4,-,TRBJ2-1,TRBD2,CASSLQGLARNEQFF,TGTGCCAGCAGTTTACAGGGACTAGCGCGCAATGAGCAGTTCTTC
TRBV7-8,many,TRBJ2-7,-,CASSSLAGYEQYF,TGTGCCAGCAGTTCCCTGGCGGGCTACGAGCAGTACTTC
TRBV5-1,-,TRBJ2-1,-,CASSWGETPDEQFF,TGCGCCAGCAGCTGGGGGGAGACTCCCGATGAGCAGTTCTTC
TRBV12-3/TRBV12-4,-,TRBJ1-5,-,CASSFSGYQPQHF,TGTGCCAGCAGTTTTTCCGGTTATCAGCCCCAGCATTTT
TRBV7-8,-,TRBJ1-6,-,CASSLDQKGSPLHF,TGTGCCAGCAGCTTAGACCAGAAGGGTTCACCCCTCCACTTT
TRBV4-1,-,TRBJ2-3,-,CASSRLSVAPDTQYF,TGCGCCAGCAGCCGACTATCCGTGGCCCCTGATACGCAGTATTTT
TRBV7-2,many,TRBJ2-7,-,CASSPNLSQTYEQYF,TGTGCCAGCAGCCCAAACCTCTCCCAGACTTACGAGCAGTACTTC
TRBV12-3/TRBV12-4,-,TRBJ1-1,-,CASRTDAGNTEAFF,TGTGCCAGCAGAACCGACGCGGGAAACACTGAAGCTTTCTTT
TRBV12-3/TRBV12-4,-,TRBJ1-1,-,CATIGGGGTEAFF,TGTGCCACCATCGGTGGGGGGGGGACTGAAGCTTTCTTT
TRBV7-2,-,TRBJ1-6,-,CASSVQASPLHF,TGTGCCAGCAGCGTACAGGCTTCACCCCTCCACTTT
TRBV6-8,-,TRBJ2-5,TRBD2,CASTLDPGLAGDETQYF,TGTGCCAGCACACTCGACCCGGGACTAGCGGGAGATGAGACCCAGTACTTC
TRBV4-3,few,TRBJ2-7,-,CASSHAFGREQYF,TGCGCCAGCAGCCACGCCTTCGGGCGCGAGCAGTACTTC
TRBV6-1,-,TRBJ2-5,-,CAATEDQETQYF,TGTGCCGCGACCGAGGACCAAGAGACCCAGTACTTC
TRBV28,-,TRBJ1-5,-,CASSQGRIFNQPQHF,TGTGCCAGCAGTCAGGGCCGGATTTTCAATCAGCCCCAGCATTTT
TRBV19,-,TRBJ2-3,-,CASSSRHRRGTDTQYF,TGTGCCAGTAGTTCCCGACACCGGAGGGGGACAGATACGCAGTATTTT
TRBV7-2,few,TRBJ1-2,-,CASSRLQGANYGYTF,TGTGCCAGCAGCCGTTTACAGGGAGCTAACTATGGCTACACCTTC
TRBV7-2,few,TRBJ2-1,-,CASSLGPAPYNEQFF,TGTGCCAGCAGCTTAGGTCCCGCCCCGTACAATGAGCAGTTCTTC
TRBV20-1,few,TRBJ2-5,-,CSASNKRETQYF,TGCAGTGCTAGTAACAAGCGGGAGACCCAGTACTTC
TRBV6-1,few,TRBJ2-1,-,CASSSSPNYNEQFF,TGTGCCAGCAGCTCCTCCCCTAATTACAATGAGCAGTTCTTC
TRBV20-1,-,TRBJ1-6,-,CSASRGQGNSPLHF,TGCAGTGCTAGCCGGGGGCAGGGTAATTCACCCCTCCACTTT
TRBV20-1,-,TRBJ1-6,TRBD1,CSASRLDRGSSPLHF,TGCAGTGCCAGTAGACTGGACAGGGGTTCTTCACCCCTCCACTTT
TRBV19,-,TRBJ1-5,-,CASSIPGSQPQHF,TGTGCCAGTAGTATTCCAGGTTCTCAGCCCCAGCATTTT
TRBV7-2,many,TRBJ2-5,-,CASSRLGGAPETQYF,TGTGCCAGCAGCCGACTTGGTGGGGCCCCAGAGACCCAGTACTTC
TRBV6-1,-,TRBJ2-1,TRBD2,CASSAGTIHNEQFF,TGTGCCAGCAGCGCTGGGACTATCCACAATGAGCAGTTCTTC
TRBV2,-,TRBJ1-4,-,CAGRGSATNEKLFF,TGTGCCGGAAGGGGTTCTGCAACTAATGAAAAACTGTTTTTT
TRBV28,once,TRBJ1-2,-,CASLGSNYGYTF,TGTGCCAGCCTCGGATCTAACTATGGCTACACCTTC
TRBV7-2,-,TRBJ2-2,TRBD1,CASSLLDRVRYTGELFF,TGTGCCAGCAGCTTACTCGACAGGGTGCGGTACACCGGGGAGCTGTTTTTT
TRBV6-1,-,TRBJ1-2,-,CASRPPGANYGYTF,TGTGCCAGCCGACCCCCGGGGGCGAACTATGGCTACACCTTC
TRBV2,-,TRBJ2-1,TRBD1,CASSKNSRDRDNEQFF,TGTGCCAGCAGCAAGAACTCCCGGGACAGGGATAATGAGCAGTTCTTC
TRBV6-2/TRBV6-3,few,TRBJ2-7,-,CASSYSMRRGDGYEQYF,TGTGCCAGCAGTTACTCGATGCGACGGGGTGATGGATACGAGCAGTACTTC
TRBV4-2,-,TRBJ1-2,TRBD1,CASSQDLPGTGGYYGYTF,TGTGCCAGCAGCCAAGATTTACCCGGGACAGGGGGGTACTATGGCTACACCTTC
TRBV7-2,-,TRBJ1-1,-,CASSLFVGWNTEAFF,TGTGCCAGCAGCTTATTTGTGGGGTGGAACACTGAAGCTTTCTTT
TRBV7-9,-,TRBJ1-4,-,CASRVIGRDDEKLFF,TGTGCCAGCAGAGTCATAGGCAGGGATGACGAAAAACTGTTTTTT
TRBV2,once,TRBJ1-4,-,CASSGPAGGTNEKLFF,TGTGCCAGCAGCGGGCCAGCGGGGGGAACTAATGAAAAACTGTTTTTT
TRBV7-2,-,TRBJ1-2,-,CASSRSSGAHGYTF,TGTGCCAGCAGCCGATCGTCGGGGGCGCATGGCTACACCTTC
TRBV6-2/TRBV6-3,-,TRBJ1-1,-,CASSFSADPIAEAFF,TGTGCCAGCAGTTTCTCAGCCGACCCAATCGCTGAAGCTTTCTTT
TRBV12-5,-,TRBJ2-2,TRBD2,CASGLVVTSGLNTGELFF,TGTGCTAGTGGTTTGGTGGTGACTAGCGGGCTGAACACCGGGGAGCTGTTTTTT
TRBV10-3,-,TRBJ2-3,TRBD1,CAISERDRADTQYF,TGTGCCATCAGTGAGAGGGACAGGGCGGATACGCAGTATTTT
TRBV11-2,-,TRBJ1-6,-,CASSRRLGDYNSPLHF,TGTGCCAGCAGCCGTCGTTTGGGGGACTATAATTCACCCCTCCACTTT
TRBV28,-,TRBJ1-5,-,CASISEPYSNQPQHF,TGTGCCAGCATATCTGAACCTTATAGCAATCAGCCCCAGCATTTT
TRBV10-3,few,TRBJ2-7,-,CAISEGRYEQYF,TGTGCCATCTCGGAAGGGAGGTACGAGCAGTACTTC
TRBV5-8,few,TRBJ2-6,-,CASSRYRATGANVLTF,TGTGCCAGCAGCCGTTACAGGGCCACTGGGGCCAACGTCCTGACTTTC
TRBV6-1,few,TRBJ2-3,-,CASTKADTQYF,TGTGCCAGCACTAAGGCAGATACGCAGTATTTT
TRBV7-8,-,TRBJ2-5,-,CASSFRPVETQYF,TGTGCCAGCAGTTTTCGACCCGTAGAGACCCAGTACTTC
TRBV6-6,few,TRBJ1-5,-,CASSPSMAGFEPQHF,TGTGCCAGCAGCCCCTCGATGGCAGGCTTTGAGCCCCAGCATTTT
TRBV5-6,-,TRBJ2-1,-,CASSLRGMNEQFF,TGTGCCAGCAGCTTGCGGGGGATGAATGAGCAGTTCTTC
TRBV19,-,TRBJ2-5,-,CATRSIGERETQYF,TGTGCCACCAGGAGTATAGGGGAGCGGGAGACCCAGTACTTC
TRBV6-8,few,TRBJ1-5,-,CASSRGQRDQPQHF,TGTGCCAGCAGTCGCGGACAGCGCGATCAGCCCCAGCATTTT
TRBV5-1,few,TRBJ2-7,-,CASHRDPMGEQYF,TGCGCCAGCCACAGGGATCCCATGGGAGAGCAGTACTTC
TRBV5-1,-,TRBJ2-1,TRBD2,CASSLSSGGPYNEQFF,TGCGCCAGCAGCTTATCTAGCGGGGGGCCCTACAATGAGCAGTTCTTC
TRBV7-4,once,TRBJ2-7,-,CASSSRPGQTISYEQYF,TGTGCCAGCAGCTCGAGACCAGGGCAGACGATATCCTACGAGCAGTACTTC